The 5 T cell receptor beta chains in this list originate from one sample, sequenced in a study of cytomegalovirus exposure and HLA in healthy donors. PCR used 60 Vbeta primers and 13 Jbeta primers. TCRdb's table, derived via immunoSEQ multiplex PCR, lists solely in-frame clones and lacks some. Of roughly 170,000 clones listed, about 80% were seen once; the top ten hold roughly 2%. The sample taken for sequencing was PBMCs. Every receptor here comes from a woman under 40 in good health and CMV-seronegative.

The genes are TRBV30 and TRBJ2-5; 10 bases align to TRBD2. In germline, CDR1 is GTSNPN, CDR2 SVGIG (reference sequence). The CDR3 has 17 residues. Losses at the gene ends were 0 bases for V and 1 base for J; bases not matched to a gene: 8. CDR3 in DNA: TGTGCCTGGAGTGTACTAAGGACTAGCGGTTTCCAAGAGACCCAGTACTTC. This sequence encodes CAWSVLRTSGFQETQYF.

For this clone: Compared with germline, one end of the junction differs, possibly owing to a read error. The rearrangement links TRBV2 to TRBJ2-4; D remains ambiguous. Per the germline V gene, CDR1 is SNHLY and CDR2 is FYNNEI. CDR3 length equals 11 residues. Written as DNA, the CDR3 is TGTGCCAGCAGTGATAGGAACAGTCAGTACTTC. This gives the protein CASSDRNSQYF.

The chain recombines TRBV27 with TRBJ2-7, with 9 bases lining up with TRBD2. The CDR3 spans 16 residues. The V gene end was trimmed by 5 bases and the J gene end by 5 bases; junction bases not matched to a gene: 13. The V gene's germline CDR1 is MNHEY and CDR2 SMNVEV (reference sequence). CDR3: CASSRQGIAGVDEQYF. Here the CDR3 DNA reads TGTGCCAGCAGTCGGCAGGGGATAGCGGGAGTTGACGAGCAGTACTTC.

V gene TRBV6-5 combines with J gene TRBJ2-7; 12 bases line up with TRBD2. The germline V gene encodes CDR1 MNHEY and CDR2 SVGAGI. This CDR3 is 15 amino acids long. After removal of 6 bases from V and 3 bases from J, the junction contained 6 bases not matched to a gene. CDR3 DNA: TGTGCCAGCAGGAGCGGACTAGCGGGAAGCTACGAGCAGTACTTC. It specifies CASRSGLAGSYEQYF.

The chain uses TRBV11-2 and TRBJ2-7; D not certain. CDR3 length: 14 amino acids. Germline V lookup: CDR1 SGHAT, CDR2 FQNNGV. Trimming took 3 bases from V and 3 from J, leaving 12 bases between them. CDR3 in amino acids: CASSFHAEHYEQYF. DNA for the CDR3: TGTGCCAGCAGCTTTCACGCGGAGCACTACGAGCAGTACTTC. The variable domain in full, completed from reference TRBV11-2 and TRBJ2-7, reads EAGVAQSPRYKIIEKRQSVAFWCNPISGHATLYWYQQILGQGPKLLIQFQNNGVVDDSQLPKDRFSAERLKGVDSTLKIQPAKLEDSAVYLCASSFHAEHYEQYFGPGTRLTVT.